Below, 31 T cell receptor beta chains from the same sample are listed, as sequenced in a study of cytomegalovirus exposure and HLA in healthy donors. Profiling relied on immunoSEQ multiplex PCR, and the TCRdb table lists in-frame clones only, not all of them. The data hold 65,000 to 85,000 clones, with about 95% observed a single time. Sequenced input: PBMCs. These receptors were taken from a woman aged 18-35 years in good health and CMV-seronegative.

The chain links TRBV9 to TRBJ2-5; 9 nucleotides line up with TRBD2. Germline-derived CDR1 and CDR2 are SGDLS and YYNGEE. This CDR3 contains 16 residues. The ends lost 3 bases at V and 1 base at J; junction bases unmatched: 7. The chain's CDR3 is CASSEGEAGGQETQYF. The DNA of the CDR3 is TGTGCCAGCAGCGAGGGAGAAGCGGGAGGCCAAGAGACCCAGTACTTC.

The chain is built from TRBV5-1 and TRBJ2-7; TRBD1 is a possible D gene (6 bases). CDR3 length: 13 amino acids. Between the trimmed V and J ends, which lost 0 bases and 6 bases, there was a span of 10 bases. The V gene's germline CDR1 is SGHRS and CDR2 YFSETQ. DNA of the CDR3: TGCGCCAGCAGCTTGGGAACAGGGCCCGAGCAGTACTTC. Amino acids: CASSLGTGPEQYF. The whole variable domain, remainder taken from reference TRBV5-1 and TRBJ2-7, is KAGVTQTPRYLIKTRGQQVTLSCSPISGHRSVSWYQQTPGQGLQFLFEYFSETQRNKGNFPGRFSGRQFSNSRSEMNVSTLELGDSALYLCASSLGTGPEQYFGPGTRLTVT.

CDR3 DNA: TGTGCCAGCAGTCCCCGGGACAGGGAGGGGGAGCAGTTCTTC. It codes for CASSPRDREGEQFF. This chain links TRBV27 with TRBJ2-1, with 9 positions matching TRBD1. V lost 5 bases to trimming and J lost 10 bases; unmatched junction nucleotides: 9. From germline, CDR1 is MNHEY and CDR2 SMNVEV (reference sequence). The CDR3 runs to 14 residues.

CDR3: CASSATSGGAGTGELFF. The CDR3 nucleotides are TGTGCCAGCAGTGCCACTAGCGGGGGGGCGGGTACCGGGGAGCTGTTTTTT. The chain uses TRBV2 and TRBJ2-2; the match to TRBD2 covers 13 bases. The V segment lost 4 bases and the J segment 5 bases; nucleotides outside the gene matches: 7. CDR3 length: 17 residues. Germline-derived CDR1 and CDR2 are SNHLY and FYNNEI.

V usage is TRBV19 and J usage is TRBJ2-1; 13 nucleotides agree with TRBD2. Germline-derived CDR1 and CDR2 are LNHDA and SQIVND (reference sequence). The CDR3 totals 15 residues. Trimming at V came to 6 bases and at J to 3 bases, leaving 2 bases not matched to a gene. For the CDR3, the DNA is TGTGCCAGTAGCCGGACTAGCGGGAGCTACAATGAGCAGTTCTTC. This gives the protein CASSRTSGSYNEQFF. The variable domain in full, completed from reference TRBV19 and TRBJ2-1, reads DGGITQSPKYLFRKEGQNVTLSCEQNLNHDAMYWYRQDPGQGLRLIYYSQIVNDFQKGDIAEGYSVSREKKESFPLTVTSAQKNPTAFYLCASSRTSGSYNEQFFGPGTRLTVL.

This sequence joins TRBV30 and TRBJ2-1, with 7 bases fitting TRBD1. This CDR3 is built from 17 residues. Trimming at V came to 2 bases and at J to 0 bases, leaving 10 bases not matched to a gene. Germline CDR1 is GTSNPN and CDR2 is SVGIG (reference sequence). The CDR3 region is CAWSKGEGASSYNEQFF. DNA for the CDR3: TGTGCCTGGAGTAAGGGAGAGGGGGCCTCCTCCTACAATGAGCAGTTCTTC.

To note about this clone: Other DNA sequences in the sample encode the same CDR3. In nucleotides, the CDR3 is TGTGCCAGCAGTTACTCCTACCGCCAAGAGACCCAGTACTTC. This codes for CASSYSYRQETQYF. The J gene is TRBJ2-5, the V gene TRBV6-5; D is uncertain. This CDR3 is 14 amino acids long. Germline CDR1 is MNHEY and CDR2 is SVGAGI. V shed 0 bases and J shed 1 base, with 6 bases lying between them.

The chain joins TRBV4-3 to TRBJ1-2; a possible D gene is TRBD1 (6 bases). This CDR3 contains 16 residues. V was clipped by 2 bases and J by 6 bases, with 19 bases between them. Germline CDR1 and CDR2: LGHNA and YSLEER. The CDR3 loop is CASSQSFVQGRNGYTF. The CDR3 DNA sequence: TGCGCCAGCAGCCAATCCTTCGTTCAGGGGCGGAATGGCTACACCTTC.

The chain couples TRBV4-1 to TRBJ2-1; TRBD2 agrees at 14 bases. This CDR3 is built from 16 residues. Germline V lookup: CDR1 MGHRA, CDR2 YSYEKL. Trimming at V came to 4 bases and at J to 9 bases, leaving 8 bases not matched to a gene. CDR3 residues: CASSPGTSGGRSEQFF. Written as DNA, the CDR3 is TGCGCCAGCAGCCCCGGGACTAGCGGGGGAAGAAGTGAGCAGTTCTTC.

CDR3 region: CASSPGTGDEQYF. In nucleotides, the CDR3 is TGTGCCAGCTCACCTGGGACAGGGGACGAGCAGTACTTC. The chain combines TRBV18 with TRBJ2-7; 10 bases map to TRBD1. Germline lookup yields CDR1 KGHSH and CDR2 LQKENI. The V segment lost 3 bases and the J segment 5 bases; nucleotides outside the gene matches: 1. The CDR3 runs to 13 residues.

The rearrangement uses TRBV7-9 and TRBJ2-1, with D maybe TRBD1 (6 bases). This CDR3 has 17 residues. Germline assignment: CDR1 SEHNR and CDR2 FQNEAQ (reference sequence). V dropped 5 bases and J dropped 0 bases, with 17 bases sitting between them. The CDR3 sequence: CASSRIDRRSSYNEQFF. DNA for the CDR3: TGTGCCAGCAGCCGAATCGACAGGAGAAGCTCCTACAATGAGCAGTTCTTC. Filled out from reference TRBV7-9 and TRBJ2-1, the complete variable domain reads DTGVSQNPRHKITKRGQNVTFRCDPISEHNRLYWYRQTLGQGPEFLTYFQNEAQLEKSRLLSDRFSAERPKGSFSTLEIQRTEQGDSAMYLCASSRIDRRSSYNEQFFGPGTRLTVL.

This chain links TRBV4-3 with TRBJ2-5; D remains unclear. Germline-derived CDR1 and CDR2 are LGHNA and YSLEER. This CDR3 contains 15 residues. Trimming stripped 1 base from V and 2 bases from J, with 11 bases between. The CDR3: CASSQGEKAQETQYF. CDR3 nucleotide sequence: TGCGCCAGCAGCCAAGGTGAGAAAGCTCAAGAGACCCAGTACTTC.

This chain uses TRBV28 with TRBJ1-2; 12 positions match TRBD1. V dropped 1 base and J dropped 5; count of bases not matched to a gene: 5. This CDR3 has 16 amino acids. Germline CDR1 and CDR2: MDHEN and SYDVKM. The CDR3 region is CASSLLPGQGAYGYTF. CDR3 bases: TGTGCCAGCAGTTTATTGCCGGGACAGGGGGCGTATGGCTACACCTTC.

The J gene is TRBJ2-3, the V gene TRBV19; 11 nucleotides line up with TRBD2. With V trimmed by 1 base and J by 2 bases, 8 bases remained unmatched. Germline loops: CDR1 LNHDA, CDR2 SQIVND (reference sequence). The CDR3 is 18 amino acids. In nucleotides, the CDR3 is TGTGCCAGTAGTATAGCCCGCCCTAGCGGGGGGTTCACAGATACGCAGTATTTT. Translated: CASSIARPSGGFTDTQYF.

The chain is built from TRBV9 and TRBJ2-7; possible D gene TRBD1, 5 bases. V lost 4 bases to trimming and J lost 3 bases, with 14 bases between them. Germline CDR1 SGDLS, CDR2 YYNGEE. This CDR3 comprises 14 residues. Written as DNA, the CDR3 is TGTGCCAGCAGCCCTTCTGGGGCGGACTACGAGCAGTACTTC. Translating it yields CASSPSGADYEQYF. The full variable domain, its missing parts supplied by reference TRBV9 and TRBJ2-7, is DSGVTQTPKHLITATGQRVTLRCSPRSGDLSVYWYQQSLDQGLQFLIQYYNGEERAKGNILERFSAQQFPDLHSELNLSSLELGDSALYFCASSPSGADYEQYFGPGTRLTVT.

The chain carries TRBV6-6 and TRBJ1-2; 9 bases line up with TRBD1. Trimming removed 8 bases from V and 3 bases from J; junction bases left unmatched: 10. Germline CDR1 is MNHNY and CDR2 is SVGAGI (reference sequence). The CDR3 spans 15 residues. The CDR3 nucleotides are TGTGCCAGCGGACCGGGACAGGGCTGGGACTATGGCTACACCTTC. Translated: CASGPGQGWDYGYTF.

The chain combines TRBV27 with TRBJ2-5, with a tentative D call TRBD2 (5 bases). From germline, CDR1 is MNHEY and CDR2 SMNVEV (reference sequence). The V end lost 1 base, the J end lost 2 bases, and 8 bases lay between the germline ends. The CDR3 contains 14 residues. As DNA, the CDR3 is TGTGCCAGCAGTTTATTGGAGCGGCAAGAGACCCAGTACTTC. This codes for CASSLLERQETQYF.

This chain links TRBV5-1 with TRBJ1-4, with 8 bases fitting TRBD1. The V and J ends lost 0 bases and 8 bases, in that order; junction bases with no gene match: 6. This CDR3 comprises 15 residues. Germline CDR1 SGHRS, CDR2 YFSETQ. CDR3 protein: CASSLDGQGGEKLFF. In nucleotides, the CDR3 is TGCGCCAGCAGCTTGGATGGACAGGGAGGGGAAAAACTGTTTTTT.

This chain links TRBV29-1 with TRBJ2-7; 9 positions match TRBD1. The ends lost 3 bases at V and 3 bases at J; junction bases unmatched: 6. The CDR3 consists of 14 residues. The V gene's germline CDR1 is SQVTM and CDR2 ANQGSEA. DNA of the CDR3: TGCAGCGTTGACCCGGGACAGGGCGACTACGAGCAGTACTTC. This gives the protein CSVDPGQGDYEQYF.

The V and J genes are TRBV18 and TRBJ2-7, with 8 bases identical to TRBD2. The CDR3 spans 14 residues. From germline, CDR1 is KGHSH and CDR2 LQKENI. With 0 bases clipped from V and 6 bases from J, the junction kept 4 bases outside the gene matches. CDR3 in amino acids: CASSPPGSGGEQYF. The CDR3 DNA reads TGTGCCAGCTCACCACCGGGCAGCGGGGGCGAGCAGTACTTC.

This rearrangement joins TRBV27 to TRBJ2-7; TRBD2 aligns across 8 bases. V gave up 7 bases and J gave up 5 bases; unmatched junction bases: 19. The CDR3 is 17 residues long. Germline CDR1 and CDR2: MNHEY and SMNVEV (reference sequence). This CDR3 reads CASTPESPSGRPHEQYF. The CDR3 region has the DNA TGTGCCAGCACTCCCGAAAGTCCCAGCGGGAGACCCCACGAGCAGTACTTC.

This clone has only one observation. The chain carries TRBV10-1 and TRBJ2-2; maybe TRBD1 (6 bases). Germline CDR1 WNHNN, CDR2 SYGVQD (reference sequence). This CDR3 is 13 amino acids long. V lost 5 bases, J lost 4 bases, and 8 bases lay in between. CDR3 residues: CASSSGVTGELFF. CDR3 DNA sequence: TGCGCCAGCAGTTCAGGGGTCACCGGGGAGCTGTTTTTT.

The CDR3 nucleotides are TGTGCCAGTAGTTTCCGGGACAGGGAGGACGAGCAGTACTTC. This codes for CASSFRDREDEQYF. The chain joins TRBV19 to TRBJ2-7; 9 bases fit TRBD1. Germline V gene sequence: CDR1 LNHDA, CDR2 SQIVND (reference sequence). The CDR3 contains 14 residues. J gave up 5 bases and V 5 bases, and 7 bases lay outside the gene matches.

V usage is TRBV9 and J usage is TRBJ1-4, with 9 bases lining up with TRBD1. V was clipped by 0 bases and J by 8 bases; unmatched bases: 8. This CDR3 comprises 16 residues. In germline, CDR1 is SGDLS, CDR2 YYNGEE. The CDR3, as DNA: TGTGCCAGCAGCGTAGCCGGGGACAGGGTCTGGGAAAAACTGTTTTTT. Amino acid sequence: CASSVAGDRVWEKLFF.

The rearrangement joins TRBV19 to TRBJ1-1, with 9 bases that match TRBD1. The CDR3 covers 15 residues. Germline V CDR1 and CDR2: LNHDA, SQIVND (reference sequence). V gave up 3 bases and J gave up 4 bases; unmatched junction bases: 6. The CDR3 coding sequence is TGTGCCAGTAGTATGTGGGGGACAGGGACCACTGAAGCTTTCTTT. Amino acid sequence: CASSMWGTGTTEAFF.

The gene calls are TRBV7-2 and TRBJ1-2, with 12 nucleotides matching TRBD1. Trimming cost V 4 bases and J 2 bases; bases outside gene matches: 8. The CDR3 sequence is 17 residues long. The V gene's germline CDR1 is SGHTA and CDR2 FQGNSA. As DNA, the CDR3 is TGTGCCAGCAGCTCCCGGGGGGGACAGGGGGCAAACTATGGCTACACCTTC. It translates to CASSSRGGQGANYGYTF. The whole variable domain, remainder taken from reference TRBV7-2 and TRBJ1-2, is GAGVSQSPSNKVTEKGKDVELRCDPISGHTALYWYRQSLGQGLEFLIYFQGNSAPDKSGLPSDRFSAERTGGSVSTLTIQRTQQEDSAVYLCASSSRGGQGANYGYTFGSGTRLTVV.

This clone was seen once. The rearrangement joins TRBV7-9 to TRBJ1-1; TRBD1 agrees at 7 bases. There are 16 residues in the CDR3. Trimming cost V 3 bases and J 6 bases; bases outside gene matches: 13. Per germline, CDR1 SEHNR and CDR2 FQNEAQ (reference sequence). The CDR3 DNA follows: TGTGCCAGCAGCTTCCAGGGGGTTTCGAGGTCGGCTGAAGCTTTCTTT. Protein product: CASSFQGVSRSAEAFF.

The CDR3 coding sequence is TGTGCCAGCAGCGTAGCCGACTATGGCTACACCTTC. Its protein is CASSVADYGYTF. This chain joins TRBV9 and TRBJ1-2; no firm D call. This CDR3 comprises 12 residues. Germline CDR1 reads SGDLS; CDR2 reads YYNGEE. Trimming took off 0 bases at V and 3 bases at J, with 3 bases between the two ends.

CDR3 region: CSVVTPGGWEQYF. The CDR3 DNA follows: TGCAGCGTTGTGACTCCAGGGGGATGGGAGCAGTACTTC. The chain carries TRBV29-1 and TRBJ2-7; 7 nucleotides match TRBD1. The CDR3 contains 13 residues. Germline CDR1 and CDR2: SQVTM and ANQGSEA. The V and J ends lost 4 bases and 7 bases, in that order; junction bases with no gene match: 10.

In the case of this clone: Other DNA sequences in this specimen translate into the identical CDR3. The chain joins TRBV7-2 to TRBJ2-1; the D is unclear. CDR1 is SGHTA, CDR2 FQGNSA, per germline. The CDR3 totals 11 residues. V dropped 1 base and J dropped 9 bases, with 4 bases sitting between them. The CDR3 nucleotides read TGTGCCAGCAGCTTAGGAGGTGAGCAGTTCTTC. It encodes CASSLGGEQFF.

V usage is TRBV12-5 and J usage is TRBJ2-2; the match to TRBD1 covers 7 bases. After removal of 4 bases from V and 0 bases from J, the junction contained 5 bases not matched to a gene. The CDR3 has 16 amino acids. Germline assignment: CDR1 LGHNT and CDR2 FRNRAP. The DNA for the CDR3 is TGTGCTAGTGGTTGGGGACAGACTACGAACACCGGGGAGCTGTTTTTT. Protein product: CASGWGQTTNTGELFF.